These 24 T cell receptor beta chains originate from one sample sequenced in a study of cytomegalovirus exposure and HLA in healthy donors. Produced via immunoSEQ multiplex PCR; TCRdb's table is partial and in-frame only. This sample carries about 140,000 clones, almost 85% of them seen once, and the ten largest clones take approximately 1.4%. The sequenced material came from PBMCs. The source of these receptors is a woman aged 25 to 45 in good health and CMV-seronegative.

The rearrangement links TRBV19 to TRBJ1-1; TRBD1 matches at 11 bases. Germline V gene data show CDR1 as LNHDA and CDR2 as SQIVND (reference sequence). The CDR3 is 15 residues long. With V trimmed by 6 bases and J by 5 bases, 8 bases remained unmatched. CDR3 in amino acids: CASSDGQGARTEAFF. The CDR3 bases are TGTGCCAGTAGCGACGGACAGGGGGCGAGGACTGAAGCTTTCTTT.

The J gene is TRBJ2-5, the V gene TRBV6-1; tentative D call: TRBD2 (6 bases). The CDR3 is 13 residues long. V was pared by 4 bases and J by 2 bases, with 8 bases between. CDR1 is MNHNS, CDR2 SASEGT, per germline. The CDR3 here is CASSVTRQETQYF. The CDR3 DNA reads as TGTGCCAGCAGTGTGACTAGACAAGAGACCCAGTACTTC.

J is TRBJ1-1 and V is TRBV4-1; 11 nucleotides match TRBD1. Looked up from germline, CDR1 is MGHRA and CDR2 is YSYEKL. J was trimmed by 6 bases and V by 1 base; bases with no gene match: 7. The CDR3 spans 16 residues. CDR3 sequence reads: CASSQVPGTGGPEAFF. CDR3 nucleotide sequence: TGCGCCAGCAGCCAAGTCCCCGGGACAGGGGGACCTGAAGCTTTCTTT.

This chain uses TRBV23-1 with TRBJ1-5; the D is unclear. TRBV23-1 is annotated as an ORF whose role is uncertain. V was cut by 4 bases and J by 4 bases, with 8 bases left in between. The CDR3 has 13 amino acids. CDR3 bases: TGCGCCAGCAGTCGCACCGGTAATCAGCCCCAGCATTTT. Translated: CASSRTGNQPQHF.

This chain links TRBV29-1 with TRBJ2-3; possibly TRBD2 for D (5 bases). The germline CDR1 and CDR2 sequences are SQVTM and ANQGSEA. V lost 4 bases to trimming and J lost 4 bases, with 21 bases between them. This CDR3 comprises 16 residues. The CDR3 DNA reads as TGCAGCGTTGTAGGGTCGGCCAGCCTGAGGGCAGATACGCAGTATTTT. Residues: CSVVGSASLRADTQYF.

The J gene is TRBJ1-2, the V gene TRBV7-2, with 10 bases matching TRBD1. This CDR3 is built from 13 residues. In germline, CDR1 is SGHTA, CDR2 FQGNSA. J lost 8 bases, V lost 2 bases, and 2 bases had no gene match. The CDR3: CASSLWDRGGYTF. The DNA for the CDR3 is TGTGCCAGCAGCTTATGGGACAGGGGAGGCTACACCTTC.

The chain carries TRBV19 and TRBJ2-3, with 7 bases that match TRBD2. V gave up 6 bases and J gave up 1 base; unmatched junction bases: 4. CDR1 LNHDA and CDR2 SQIVND come from the germline V gene (reference sequence). This CDR3 comprises 14 residues. As DNA, the CDR3 is TGTGCCAGTAGGAGGGGAGGGGGCACAGATACGCAGTATTTT. The encoded protein is CASRRGGGTDTQYF.

V and J are TRBV2 and TRBJ2-7, with 9 positions matching TRBD1. V gave up 5 bases and J gave up 3 bases; unmatched junction bases: 5. This CDR3 region has 14 residues. Germline V gene lookup returns CDR1 SNHLY and CDR2 FYNNEI. The CDR3 is CASSLQGAGYEQYF. CDR3 nucleotides: TGTGCCAGCAGTTTACAGGGGGCAGGCTACGAGCAGTACTTC.

The J gene is TRBJ1-6, the V gene TRBV7-3; the match to TRBD1 covers 9 bases. The germline CDR1 and CDR2 sequences are SGHTA and FQGTGA. There are 15 residues in the CDR3. V lost 2 bases to trimming and J lost 4 bases; unmatched junction nucleotides: 0. The CDR3 spells CASSLGQGYNSPLHF. CDR3 DNA sequence: TGTGCCAGCAGCTTAGGACAGGGGTATAATTCACCCCTCCACTTT.

The chain is built from TRBV7-3 and TRBJ1-4; a possible D gene is TRBD1 (5 bases). Per germline, CDR1 SGHTA and CDR2 FQGTGA. This CDR3 is 12 amino acids long. Trimming shortened V by 6 bases and J by 8 bases, and 10 bases separated the two germline ends. The CDR3 is CASRLRGEKLFF. As DNA, the CDR3 is TGTGCCAGCAGACTGCGGGGGGAAAAACTGTTTTTT.

This clone was seen once. The chain employs TRBV5-4 and TRBJ2-1; D perhaps matches TRBD2 (6 bases). In germline, CDR1 is SGHNT, CDR2 YYREEE (reference sequence). V was clipped by 0 bases and J by 7 bases, with 11 bases between them. This CDR3 is built from 14 residues. The CDR3 region is CASSLGTNPNEQFF. DNA of the CDR3: TGTGCCAGCAGCTTGGGGACTAACCCAAATGAGCAGTTCTTC.

The chain links TRBV7-2 to TRBJ1-6; TRBD1 is a possible D gene (5 bases). CDR3 size: 15 residues. V was clipped by 1 base and J by 8 bases, with 12 bases between them. Germline loops: CDR1 SGHTA, CDR2 FQGNSA. The CDR3, as DNA: TGTGCCAGCAGCTTAGTTTCGGGGGTGGATTCACCCCTCCACTTT. Protein: CASSLVSGVDSPLHF.

The chain has TRBV7-2 and TRBJ1-5; TRBD1 matches 7 bases. CDR1 and CDR2 from the germline V gene are SGHTA and FQGNSA. The CDR3 is 13 residues long. J gave up 6 bases and V 5 bases, and 4 bases lay outside the gene matches. CDR3 DNA: TGTGCCAGCAGCCCAAGGACAGGTCAGCCCCAGCATTTT. Its protein is CASSPRTGQPQHF.

V gene TRBV6-4 combines with J gene TRBJ2-5, with D possibly TRBD2 on 6 matching bases. This CDR3 is 18 amino acids long. Germline V gene lookup returns CDR1 MRHNA and CDR2 SNTAGT. V lost 2 bases and J 2 bases, leaving 21 bases between the germline ends. The CDR3 coding sequence is TGTGCCAGCAGTGACCCACTCTACCCAGGACTAAAACAAGAGACCCAGTACTTC. Encoded protein: CASSDPLYPGLKQETQYF.

V gene TRBV5-1 combines with J gene TRBJ1-1; the match to TRBD1 covers 10 bases. Unmatched junction bases numbered 17, after V lost 4 bases and J lost 5 bases. The CDR3 is 18 amino acids. Germline CDR1 is SGHRS and CDR2 is YFSETQ. The CDR3 loop is CASSPRPGQGTVWTEAFF. CDR3 DNA sequence: TGCGCCAGCAGCCCAAGGCCGGGACAGGGGACGGTTTGGACTGAAGCTTTCTTT.

The chain carries TRBV7-3 and TRBJ1-2, with 7 bases that match TRBD1. Germline trimming cut 5 bases from V and 8 bases from J; bases unmatched to any gene: 11. In germline, CDR1 is SGHTA, CDR2 FQGTGA. CDR3 size: 14 residues. As DNA, the CDR3 is TGTGCCAGCAGCCTAGGGGGCGGCTACATGGGCTACACCTTC. Its translation is CASSLGGGYMGYTF.

The chain combines TRBV30 with TRBJ1-1; tentatively, D is TRBD1 (6 bases). The CDR3 is 14 amino acids. Trimming took 5 bases from V and 4 from J, leaving 17 bases between them. Looked up from germline, CDR1 is GTSNPN and CDR2 is SVGIG (reference sequence). This chain's CDR3 is CAWGRRGASTEAFF. The CDR3 DNA is TGTGCCTGGGGCCGTCGGGGGGCGAGCACTGAAGCTTTCTTT.

The chain combines TRBV7-9 with TRBJ2-1; 10 bases align to TRBD1. The germline gives CDR1 SEHNR, CDR2 FQNEAQ (reference sequence). V lost 4 bases, J lost 3 bases, and 6 bases stayed unmatched. The CDR3 is 16 residues long. CDR3 coding DNA: TGTGCCAGCAGCTCCAGACAGGGGGCGCGCTACAATGAGCAGTTCTTC. Protein product: CASSSRQGARYNEQFF.

J is TRBJ1-1 and V is TRBV4-1; no reliable D call. Per germline, CDR1 MGHRA and CDR2 YSYEKL. The CDR3 contains 15 residues. V was shortened by 3 bases and J by 2 bases, with 13 bases between the two germline ends. The CDR3 is CASSQRVNYNTEAFF. The CDR3 nucleotides read TGCGCCAGCAGCCAGCGGGTGAATTATAACACTGAAGCTTTCTTT.

The chain joins TRBV7-9 to TRBJ2-3, with TRBD2 matching over 9 bases. Losses at the gene ends were 1 base for V and 3 bases for J; bases not matched to a gene: 8. CDR3 length: 17 amino acids. Germline loops: CDR1 SEHNR, CDR2 FQNEAQ (reference sequence). The CDR3 sequence: CASSLGAGGGATDTQYF. CDR3 nucleotides: TGTGCCAGCAGCTTAGGGGCTGGCGGGGGGGCAACAGATACGCAGTATTTT.

The gene calls are TRBV6-6 and TRBJ2-2; D unresolved. V was shortened by 0 bases and J by 5 bases, with 13 bases between the two germline ends. CDR3 length: 16 amino acids. Per germline, CDR1 MNHNY and CDR2 SVGAGI (reference sequence). Here the CDR3 reads CASSYSNESPTGELFF. CDR3 nucleotide sequence: TGTGCCAGCAGTTACTCGAATGAGTCCCCTACCGGGGAGCTGTTTTTT.

The chain couples TRBV28 to TRBJ2-3, with D maybe TRBD1 (6 bases). CDR1 is MDHEN, CDR2 SYDVKM, per germline. V was shortened by 7 bases and J by 2 bases, with 19 bases between the two germline ends. The CDR3 has 16 residues. CDR3 coding DNA: TGTGCCAGCAAGCCACAGGGTCTTCGTTCCACAGATACGCAGTATTTT. Translated: CASKPQGLRSTDTQYF.

The gene calls are TRBV28 and TRBJ1-6; 8 bases are a match to TRBD1. The CDR3 totals 16 residues. Germline V gene lookup returns CDR1 MDHEN and CDR2 SYDVKM. V was pared by 8 bases and J by 3 bases, with 9 bases of the junction left unmatched. The CDR3 DNA sequence: TGTGCCAGCTTCACCACAGGGGGTTTCTATAATTCACCCCTCCACTTT. Translating gives CASFTTGGFYNSPLHF.

The V and J genes are TRBV9 and TRBJ1-1, with 10 positions matching TRBD1. Trimming took 4 bases from V and 4 from J; bases not matched to a gene: 10. Germline V gives CDR1 SGDLS, CDR2 YYNGEE. CDR3 length: 16 amino acids. The CDR3: CASSTEPGQGGTEAFF. In DNA form, the CDR3 reads TGTGCCAGCAGCACAGAACCCGGACAGGGGGGCACTGAAGCTTTCTTT.